These 8 T cell receptor beta chains share one sample of origin, sequenced in a study of T cell repertoires in cytomegalovirus infection. TCRdb reprocessed the reads via MiXCR and lists one record per CDR3 protein. The repertoire includes 750,000 to 900,000 distinct CDR3 sequences, 25% to 30% of them detected once, and over 10% sits in the top ten. Antigen specificity for these receptors is unknown. The material sequenced was cultured CD8+ T cells from PBMCs, taken from culture after CMV antigen stimulation. The receptors come from a human donor in good health (CMV status not recorded). Some clones in this sample may be carry-over from other donors' samples.

Ten or more counts support this clonotype. J is TRBJ1-1 and V is TRBV7-2, with TRBD1 identical over 8 bases. The V gene's germline CDR1 is SGHTA and CDR2 FQGNSA. This CDR3 region has 16 residues. Unmatched junction bases numbered 7, after V lost 1 base and J lost 3 bases. The CDR3 here is CASSLGRQGIYTEAFF. CDR3 sequence (DNA): TGTGCCAGCAGCTTAGGAAGACAGGGGATCTACACTGAAGCTTTCTTT.

On this clonotype itself: A read error is possible here, since a much larger clone lies one base away. The chain is built from TRBV7-6 and TRBJ1-3, with a possible D match to TRBD1 (6 bases). This CDR3 is built from 15 residues. The germline V gene encodes CDR1 SGHVS and CDR2 FNYEAQ. Deletions cut 4 bases from V and 0 bases from J, with 10 bases between. CDR3 DNA sequence: TGTGCCAGCAGCTCAGAGACAGGCTCTGGAAACACCATATATTTT. Translating it yields CASSSETGSGNTIYF.

This clonotype has only a few counts. The chain links TRBV12-3 or TRBV12-4 to TRBJ1-2; maybe TRBD1 (6 bases). Trimming stripped 5 bases from V and 0 bases from J, with 22 bases between. CDR3 size: 18 residues. CDR3 sequence reads: CASSGPGHKSDANYGYTF. The DNA of the CDR3 is TGTGCCAGCAGTGGACCGGGACACAAGTCGGATGCTAACTATGGCTACACCTTC.

The rearrangement joins TRBV7-9 to TRBJ1-2, with a weak D call TRBD1 (6 bases). The CDR3 is 16 amino acids. Trimming took 1 base from V and 5 from J, leaving 17 bases between them. The germline CDR1 and CDR2 sequences are SEHNR and FQNEAQ (reference sequence). The CDR3 sequence: CASSLELLAGAYGYTF. The CDR3 DNA reads as TGTGCCAGCAGCTTAGAGTTGCTTGCAGGGGCGTATGGCTACACCTTC.

The chain links TRBV19 to TRBJ2-5; 7 nucleotides align to TRBD1. Trimming cost V 6 bases and J 3 bases; bases outside gene matches: 4. Germline values: CDR1 LNHDA, CDR2 SQIVND (reference sequence). The CDR3 spans 13 residues. CDR3 sequence: CASRTQGEETQYF. CDR3 DNA: TGTGCCAGTAGGACGCAGGGGGAAGAGACCCAGTACTTC.

This chain connects TRBV11-2 to TRBJ2-1; D is uncertain. This CDR3 spans 14 amino acids. V was clipped by 5 bases and J by 8 bases, with 16 bases between them. Germline V gene data show CDR1 as SGHAT and CDR2 as FQNNGV. CDR3 DNA: TGTGCCAGCAGCGTCGTCCCACGCCCCGATGAGCAGTTCTTC. The encoded protein is CASSVVPRPDEQFF.

This clonotype has ten or more counts. The chain combines TRBV7-8 with TRBJ2-2; maybe TRBD2 (6 bases). The CDR3 runs to 20 residues. Deletions cut 0 bases from V and 1 base from J, with 21 bases between. Looked up from germline, CDR1 is SGHVS and CDR2 is FQNEAQ. The CDR3 loop reads CASSLAQVLTRDLNTGELFF. The CDR3 bases are TGTGCCAGCAGCTTAGCGCAGGTTCTGACTAGGGATTTGAACACCGGGGAGCTGTTTTTT. The full variable domain, rest sourced from reference TRBV7-8 and TRBJ2-2, is GAGVSQSPRYKVAKRGQDVALRCDPISGHVSLFWYQQALGQGPEFLTYFQNEAQLDKSGLPSDRFFAERPEGSVSTLKIQRTQQEDSAVYLCASSLAQVLTRDLNTGELFFGEGSRLTVL.

V is TRBV7-9 and J is TRBJ2-1, with 9 bases lining up with TRBD1. Per the germline V gene, CDR1 is SEHNR and CDR2 is FQNEAQ (reference sequence). V dropped 6 bases and J dropped 4; count of bases not matched to a gene: 10. The CDR3 runs to 16 residues. The CDR3 here is CASSFAPGQGYNEQFF. CDR3 coding DNA: TGTGCCAGCAGTTTTGCCCCGGGACAGGGATACAATGAGCAGTTCTTC.